Following are 13 T cell receptor beta chains from one sample sequenced in a study of blood T cell repertoires in COVID-19. Sequencing used immunoSEQ multiplex PCR; TCRdb keeps in-frame clones, though not all of them. Here the sample spans 150,000 or so clones, roughly 83% being singletons. The sequenced material came from peripheral blood. These receptors came from a woman aged 60-70 years with acute or convalescent COVID-19.

The V call is TRBV30, the J call TRBJ2-5; no clear D. The germline V gene encodes CDR1 GTSNPN and CDR2 SVGIG (reference sequence). Trimming left V 3 bases short and J 5 bases short, with 10 bases between. The CDR3 totals 12 residues. CDR3: CAWSNLEETQYF. DNA for the CDR3: TGTGCCTGGAGCAACCTGGAGGAGACCCAGTACTTC.

Remarks on this clone: One end of the junction varies from germline; a read error may be responsible. The chain combines TRBV18 with TRBJ2-3; D is possibly TRBD2 (6 bases). This CDR3 has 15 amino acids. CDR1 KGHSH and CDR2 LQKENI come from the germline V gene. CDR3 sequence (DNA): TGTGCCAGCTCCCTCAACGCGGGGATAACAGTTACGCAGTATTTT. Its protein product is CASSLNAGITVTQYF.

This clone has only one observation. This chain joins TRBV5-6 and TRBJ2-1, with TRBD2 matching 8 bases. The J segment lost 7 bases and the V segment lost 2 bases, leaving 11 bases of the junction unmatched. Per the germline V gene, CDR1 is SGHDT and CDR2 is YYEEEE. This CDR3 is built from 16 residues. The CDR3 loop reads CASSLLRLAGENEQFF. The CDR3 region has the DNA TGTGCCAGCAGCTTACTTCGTCTAGCGGGTGAGAATGAGCAGTTCTTC.

The chain couples TRBV24-1 to TRBJ1-2; weak D call: TRBD1 (5 bases). This CDR3 is 14 amino acids long. CDR1 is KGHDR, CDR2 SFDVKD, per germline. Trimming left V 4 bases short and J 5 bases short, with 13 bases between. The DNA of the CDR3 is TGTGCCACCAGTGACGGAAGTGCAGGGTATGGCTACACCTTC. It translates to CATSDGSAGYGYTF.

With regard to this clone: Within the sample, other DNA sequences also encode this same CDR3. This chain connects TRBV18 to TRBJ2-1; 11 bases map to TRBD1. Germline CDR1 KGHSH, CDR2 LQKENI. The ends lost 2 bases at V and 6 bases at J; junction bases unmatched: 3. The CDR3 runs to 15 residues. CDR3 loop: CASSPSGQGANEQFF. DNA of the CDR3: TGTGCCAGCTCACCATCCGGACAGGGGGCCAATGAGCAGTTCTTC.

This chain connects TRBV7-3 to TRBJ2-1; 7 bases line up with TRBD2. The CDR3 runs to 15 residues. CDR1 SGHTA and CDR2 FQGTGA come from the germline V gene. V shed 1 base and J 5 bases; nucleotides not matched to a gene: 5. The CDR3 loop is CASSLIVGGNNEQFF. The CDR3 bases are TGTGCCAGCAGCTTAATAGTCGGGGGGAACAATGAGCAGTTCTTC.

This clone has a single count. The germline gene is not matched at one end of the junction; a read error may be the cause. This chain uses TRBV20-1 with TRBJ1-1; D possibly corresponds to TRBD1 (6 bases). This CDR3 comprises 11 residues. Germline-derived CDR1 and CDR2 are DFQATT and SNEGSKA (reference sequence). Here the CDR3 DNA reads TGCAGTGCTAGAGATCGGCTACAGGGAGTATTT. It encodes CSARDRLQGVF.

The chain joins TRBV5-1 to TRBJ1-3; 8 positions agree with TRBD1. CDR1 SGHRS and CDR2 YFSETQ come from the germline V gene. This CDR3 has 18 residues. Trimming took 3 bases from V and 0 from J; bases not matched to a gene: 11. The CDR3 DNA sequence: TGCGCCAGCAGCTCGGGCCGGGACAGGTACTCCTCTGGAAACACCATATATTTT. Its translation: CASSSGRDRYSSGNTIYF. The full variable domain, rest sourced from reference TRBV5-1 and TRBJ1-3, is KAGVTQTPRYLIKTRGQQVTLSCSPISGHRSVSWYQQTPGQGLQFLFEYFSETQRNKGNFPGRFSGRQFSNSRSEMNVSTLELGDSALYLCASSSGRDRYSSGNTIYFGEGSWLTVV.

The V and J genes are TRBV15 and TRBJ1-2, with D unresolved. V was pared by 0 bases and J by 4 bases, with 12 bases between. The CDR3 runs 15 residues. Germline lookup yields CDR1 LNHNV and CDR2 YYDKDF (reference sequence). This CDR3 is CATSRDRAAVYGYTF. The CDR3 nucleotides are TGTGCCACCAGCAGAGATCGTGCAGCGGTCTATGGCTACACCTTC.

The chain employs TRBV27 and TRBJ1-2; D call uncertain. Trimming removed 5 bases from V and 2 bases from J, with 9 bases in between. This CDR3 comprises 13 residues. CDR1 is MNHEY and CDR2 is SMNVEV in the germline V gene (reference sequence). CDR3 bases: TGTGCCAGCAGTCCGCGTCCGAACTATGGCTACACCTTC. This sequence encodes CASSPRPNYGYTF.

The chain combines TRBV19 with TRBJ1-3; D is uncertain. Deletions cut 7 bases from V and 3 bases from J, with 16 bases between. Germline V gives CDR1 LNHDA, CDR2 SQIVND (reference sequence). CDR3 size: 15 residues. CDR3 residues: CASKSAEAGGNTIYF. CDR3 DNA sequence: TGTGCCAGTAAGAGCGCGGAGGCTGGTGGAAACACCATATATTTT.

In nucleotides, the CDR3 is TGTGCCAGCAGCCACGGACAGATCTCTGGAAACACCATATATTTT. It encodes CASSHGQISGNTIYF. The chain carries TRBV3-1 (or the pseudogene TRBV3-2) and TRBJ1-3, with a tentative D call TRBD1 (6 bases). The CDR3 is 15 residues long. Germline V gene lookup returns CDR1 LGHDT and CDR2 YNNKEL (reference sequence). V lost 3 bases and J 0 bases, leaving 9 bases between the germline ends.

This chain joins TRBV9 and TRBJ1-5; a weak D match, TRBD1 (5 bases). Looked up from germline, CDR1 is SGDLS and CDR2 is YYNGEE. Trimming stripped 0 bases from V and 5 bases from J, with 9 bases between. The CDR3 is 14 residues long. The CDR3 coding sequence is TGTGCCAGCAGCGTAGCTGGGGCCCATCAGCCCCAGCATTTT. Protein sequence: CASSVAGAHQPQHF.